The 12 T cell receptor beta chains listed next were all sequenced from one sample in a study of T cells in Graves' hyperthyroidism and ophthalmopathy. Regions amplified from RNA transcripts were the TCR beta CDR3 regions. HTBI primers were employed in a first-round RT-PCR of the TCR CDR3. TCRdb re-analysed the multiplex PCR reads in MiXCR, keeping a single row per CDR3 protein. The sample records more than 150,000 distinct CDR3 sequences, 15% to 20% being singletons. The sample taken for sequencing was blood. These receptors came from a woman aged 45-59 years with Graves' hyperthyroidism.

This chain uses TRBV27 with TRBJ2-3; TRBD2 might be the D (6 bases). Germline CDR1 MNHEY, CDR2 SMNVEV (reference sequence). V lost 6 bases and J lost 2, with 15 bases in between. This CDR3 contains 15 residues. The CDR3 here is CASRPWGGFTDTQYF. As DNA, the CDR3 is TGTGCCAGCAGACCCTGGGGAGGTTTCACAGATACGCAGTATTTT.

V and J are TRBV2 and TRBJ1-5; 7 bases line up with TRBD1. The V and J ends lost 2 bases and 6 bases, in that order; junction bases with no gene match: 4. The CDR3 spans 14 residues. CDR1 and CDR2 (germline): SNHLY, FYNNEI. CDR3 nucleotide sequence: TGTGCCAGCAGTGAAATCCAGGGGGGTCAGCCCCAGCATTTT. Its protein is CASSEIQGGQPQHF. The variable domain in full, completed from reference TRBV2 and TRBJ1-5, reads EPEVTQTPSHQVTQMGQEVILRCVPISNHLYFYWYRQILGQKVEFLVSFYNNEISEKSEIFDDQFSVERPDGSNFTLKIRSTKLEDSAMYFCASSEIQGGQPQHFGDGTRLSIL.

In its sample, this clonotype was seen many times. The chain links TRBV3-1 to TRBJ1-1, with D maybe TRBD1 (5 bases). There are 14 residues in the CDR3. Germline lookup yields CDR1 LGHDT and CDR2 YNNKEL (reference sequence). Trimming took 1 base from V and 4 from J, leaving 10 bases between them. CDR3 DNA: TGTGCCAGCAGCCAAGGAGGGGTGAGCACTGAAGCTTTCTTT. Protein product: CASSQGGVSTEAFF.

On this clonotype: This may be a read error: a much more frequent sequence differs by one nucleotide. V usage is TRBV15 and J usage is TRBJ1-6; 8 bases are shared with TRBD1. Germline CDR1 is LNHNV and CDR2 is YYDKDF (reference sequence). This CDR3 is built from 16 residues. Unmatched junction bases numbered 14, after V lost 6 bases and J lost 10 bases. CDR3: CATREGGQGRLSPLHF. The CDR3 DNA sequence: TGTGCCACCAGGGAGGGAGGACAGGGACGTCTGTCACCCCTCCACTTT.

This clonotype was recorded at least ten times. The chain employs TRBV11-2 and TRBJ1-5; 8 bases map to TRBD1. CDR1 is SGHAT and CDR2 is FQNNGV in the germline V gene. The CDR3 length is 15 residues. Trimming cost V 1 base and J 7 bases; bases outside gene matches: 6. The DNA for the CDR3 is TGTGCCAGCAGCTTAGGCAGGGGGCGAGTCCAGCCCCAGCATTTT. It is translated as CASSLGRGRVQPQHF.

The J gene is TRBJ2-7, the V gene TRBV11-3; no definite D call. V was shortened by 5 bases and J by 4 bases, with 18 bases between the two germline ends. The germline V gene has CDR1 SGHNT and CDR2 YENEEA. This CDR3 spans 15 amino acids. CDR3 loop: CASSPGPQGLYEQYF. The CDR3 DNA reads as TGTGCCAGCAGCCCTGGACCCCAAGGGCTATACGAGCAGTACTTC.

Ten or more counts support this clonotype. J is TRBJ1-6 and V is TRBV6-1; possible D gene TRBD1, 5 bases. CDR3 length equals 14 residues. Germline V gives CDR1 MNHNS, CDR2 SASEGT. V dropped 6 bases and J dropped 9 bases, with 15 bases sitting between them. This chain's CDR3 is CASRPAGGISPLHF. For the CDR3, the DNA is TGTGCCAGCAGACCAGCGGGGGGGATTTCACCCCTCCACTTT.

There are many counts of this clonotype. The chain links TRBV20-1 to TRBJ1-2; unclear D gene. Trimming left V 1 base short and J 1 base short, with 7 bases between. CDR1 DFQATT and CDR2 SNEGSKA come from the germline V gene (reference sequence). The CDR3 totals 13 residues. The CDR3 coding sequence is TGCAGTGCTAGAGTGGGCCTTAACTATGGCTACACCTTC. Amino acid sequence: CSARVGLNYGYTF.

This clonotype was seen at least ten times. The chain combines TRBV5-1 with TRBJ1-1; D is ambiguous. Germline V gene sequence: CDR1 SGHRS, CDR2 YFSETQ. V lost 0 bases, J lost 2 bases, and 11 bases lay in between. This CDR3 region has 15 residues. The CDR3 DNA is TGCGCCAGCAGCTTGGCCCAACTAAGAAACACTGAAGCTTTCTTT. The encoded protein is CASSLAQLRNTEAFF.

There are many counts of this clonotype. V gene TRBV3-1 combines with J gene TRBJ2-1; D could derive from TRBD1 or TRBD2 (6 bases each). Germline loops: CDR1 LGHDT, CDR2 YNNKEL (reference sequence). The CDR3 runs to 15 residues. V was clipped by 4 bases and J by 2 bases, with 12 bases between them. For the CDR3, the DNA is TGTGCCAGCAGCCTCGGGGGCAGGACCTACAATGAGCAGTTCTTC. This encodes CASSLGGRTYNEQFF.

This clonotype was seen repeatedly, ten times or more. The chain carries TRBV14 and TRBJ1-6; no clear D gene. V was trimmed by 0 bases and J by 0 bases, leaving 6 bases between them. The CDR3 is 16 amino acids. Germline CDR1 is SGHDN and CDR2 is FVKESK. CDR3 nucleotides: TGTGCCAGCAGCCAAGAGGGGTCCTCCTATAATTCACCCCTCCACTTT. Its protein product is CASSQEGSSYNSPLHF.

At least ten counts were recorded for this clonotype. J is TRBJ1-2 and V is TRBV7-9; 8 nucleotides agree with TRBD1. CDR1 is SEHNR and CDR2 is FQNEAQ in the germline V gene (reference sequence). The CDR3 is 15 residues long. V was pared by 5 bases and J by 4 bases, with 9 bases of the junction left unmatched. The CDR3 DNA sequence: TGTGCCAGCAGCCATGGGACAGGACAGTCCTATGGCTACACCTTC. Residues: CASSHGTGQSYGYTF.